A selection of T cell receptor beta chains follows, all from one sample in a study of shared clonotypes between healthy human individuals. Clones were sequenced by immunoSEQ multiplex PCR, and TCRdb holds only the in-frame ones, with some missing. The table lists around 2.5 million clones, 93% of them singletons. What was sequenced was naive CD4+ T cells from PBMCs. The source is a man aged 18 to 29 in good health. Some clones in this sample may be carry-over from other donors' samples. The CDR3 runs from the conserved cysteine through the conserved F or W. A D gene is named only where the DNA matches it firmly.

v_call | d_call | cdr3_aa
TRBV19 | . | CASSNTYEQYF
TRBV28 | . | CASSEGLAKNIQYF
TRBV14 | TRBD2 | CASSQYAALAGPRYQETQYF
TRBV30 | TRBD1 | CAWKRQGGGELFF
TRBV27 | . | CASSFRGSNTGELFF
TRBV5-1 | . | CASSWRAGGVGELFF
TRBV5-6 | . | CASSAGLTNAEQYF
TRBV9 | TRBD2 | CASSARAGDGEQFF
TRBV5-6 | . | CASSLAMGSNTGELFF
TRBV5-1 | TRBD1 | CASSLRDSVTDTQYF
TRBV28 | . | CASMVAVGPYSNQPQHF
TRBV11-2 | . | CASSRLQETQYF
TRBV14 | . | CASSLSMNTEAFF
TRBV28 | TRBD2 | CASSQTSGSGYEQYF
TRBV5-6 | TRBD2 | CASSLAGAADTQYF
TRBV6-6 | . | CASSPDGATANYGYTF
TRBV5-1 | TRBD1 | CASSEGQGAEKLFF
TRBV7-5 | . | CARSSRHSWCNQPQHF
TRBV6-5 | TRBD1 | CASSQSDRAGTQYF
TRBV18 | . | CASSPSLAASLEAFF
TRBV14 | . | CASSQMGVDSPLHF
TRBV28 | . | CASSPPGGGKTQYF
TRBV5-4 | TRBD1 | CASSSGQARGEKLFF
TRBV4-1 | . | CASRNRGRGDTEQFF
TRBV7-2 | TRBD2 | CASSISGSLLINEQFF
TRBV15 | . | CATSREGRPNTEAFF
TRBV7-3 | . | CASSLTPISGANVLTF
TRBV6-1 | . | CASSGEGSGTEAFF
TRBV7-2 | TRBD1 | CASSFGQGTDTQYF
TRBV14 | . | CASSQLGPTTFHEQYF
TRBV4-1 | TRBD2 | CASRQLAGVGVEQFF
TRBV5-1 | . | CASSLIGPDNEQFF
TRBV6-6 | . | CASSYWGKSYEQYF
TRBV25-1 | . | CASSPTGFEAFF
TRBV5-5 | TRBD2 | CASSLVVGRASLYEQYF
TRBV30 | . | CAWSVGGTGYEQYF
TRBV6-6 | TRBD1 | CASTRQGLSYNEQFF